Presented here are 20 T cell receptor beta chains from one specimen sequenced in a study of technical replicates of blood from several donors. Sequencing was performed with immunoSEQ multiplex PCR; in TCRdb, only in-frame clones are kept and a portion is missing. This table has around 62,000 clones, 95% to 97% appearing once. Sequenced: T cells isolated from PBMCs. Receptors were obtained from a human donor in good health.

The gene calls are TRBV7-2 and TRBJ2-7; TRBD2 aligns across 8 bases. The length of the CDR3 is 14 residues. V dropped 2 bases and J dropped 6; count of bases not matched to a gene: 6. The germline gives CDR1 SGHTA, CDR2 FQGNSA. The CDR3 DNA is TGTGCCAGCAGCTTAAGTAGCGGGACACCCGAGCAGTACTTC. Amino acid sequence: CASSLSSGTPEQYF.

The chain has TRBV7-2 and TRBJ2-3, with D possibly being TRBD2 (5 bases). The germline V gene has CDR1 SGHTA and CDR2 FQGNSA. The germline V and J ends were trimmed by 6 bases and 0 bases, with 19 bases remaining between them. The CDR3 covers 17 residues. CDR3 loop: CASSSTWTEASTDTQYF. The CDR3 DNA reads TGTGCCAGCAGTTCCACCTGGACTGAGGCTAGCACAGATACGCAGTATTTT.

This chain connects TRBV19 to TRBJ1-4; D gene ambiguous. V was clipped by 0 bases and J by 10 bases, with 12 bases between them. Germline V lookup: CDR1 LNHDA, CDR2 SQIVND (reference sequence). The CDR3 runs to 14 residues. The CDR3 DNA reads TGTGCCAGTAGTATAGATCTCCCCCTCCGAAAACTGTTTTTT. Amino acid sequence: CASSIDLPLRKLFF. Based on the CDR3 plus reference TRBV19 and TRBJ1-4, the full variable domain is DGGITQSPKYLFRKEGQNVTLSCEQNLNHDAMYWYRQDPGQGLRLIYYSQIVNDFQKGDIAEGYSVSREKKESFPLTVTSAQKNPTAFYLCASSIDLPLRKLFFGSGTQLSVL.

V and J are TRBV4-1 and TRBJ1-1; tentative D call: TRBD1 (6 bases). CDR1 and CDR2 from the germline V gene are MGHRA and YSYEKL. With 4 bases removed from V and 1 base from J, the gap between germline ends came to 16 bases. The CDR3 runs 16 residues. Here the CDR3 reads CASSPPPDSSNTEAFF. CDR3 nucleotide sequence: TGCGCCAGCAGCCCCCCCCCGGACAGTTCGAACACTGAAGCTTTCTTT.

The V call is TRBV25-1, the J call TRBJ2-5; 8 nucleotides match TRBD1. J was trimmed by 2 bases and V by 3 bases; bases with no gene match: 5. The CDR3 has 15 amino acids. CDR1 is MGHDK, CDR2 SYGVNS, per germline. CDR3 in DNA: TGTGCCAGCAGTGACCCTGGGACAGGTCAAGAGACCCAGTACTTC. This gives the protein CASSDPGTGQETQYF. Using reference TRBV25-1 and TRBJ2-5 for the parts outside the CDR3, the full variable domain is EADIYQTPRYLVIGTGKKITLECSQTMGHDKMYWYQQDPGMELHLIHYSYGVNSTEKGDLSSESTVSRIRTEHFPLTLESARPSHTSQYLCASSDPGTGQETQYFGPGTRLLVL.

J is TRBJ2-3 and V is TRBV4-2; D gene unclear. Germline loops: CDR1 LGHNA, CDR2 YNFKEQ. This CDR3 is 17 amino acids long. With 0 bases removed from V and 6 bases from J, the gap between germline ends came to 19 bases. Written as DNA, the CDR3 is TGTGCCAGCAGCCAAGAGGGCAGCTTTGTCCCTTCTGATACGCAGTATTTT. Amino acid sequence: CASSQEGSFVPSDTQYF.

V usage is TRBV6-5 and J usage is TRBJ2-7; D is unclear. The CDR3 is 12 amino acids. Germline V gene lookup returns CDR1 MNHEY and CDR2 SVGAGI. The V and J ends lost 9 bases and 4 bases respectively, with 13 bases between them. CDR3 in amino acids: CASIGDGYEQYF. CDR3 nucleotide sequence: TGTGCCAGTATTGGAGACGGATACGAGCAGTACTTC.

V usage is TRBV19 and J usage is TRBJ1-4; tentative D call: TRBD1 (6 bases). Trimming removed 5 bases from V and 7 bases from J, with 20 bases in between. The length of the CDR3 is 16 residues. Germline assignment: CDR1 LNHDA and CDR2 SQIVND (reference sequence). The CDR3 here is CASSRGGSGLGEKLFF. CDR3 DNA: TGTGCCAGTAGTCGCGGGGGCTCCGGACTTGGTGAAAAACTGTTTTTT.

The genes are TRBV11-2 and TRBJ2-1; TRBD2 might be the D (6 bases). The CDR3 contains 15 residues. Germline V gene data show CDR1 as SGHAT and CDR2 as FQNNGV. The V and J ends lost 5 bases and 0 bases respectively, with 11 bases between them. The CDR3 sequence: CASSIAVSSYNEQFF. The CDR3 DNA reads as TGTGCCAGCAGCATAGCGGTTAGCTCCTACAATGAGCAGTTCTTC.

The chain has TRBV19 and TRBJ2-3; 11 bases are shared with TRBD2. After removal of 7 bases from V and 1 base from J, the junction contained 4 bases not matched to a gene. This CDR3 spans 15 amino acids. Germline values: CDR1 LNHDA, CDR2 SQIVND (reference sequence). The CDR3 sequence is CASNSGRAGTDTQYF. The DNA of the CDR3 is TGTGCCAGTAATAGCGGGAGGGCAGGCACAGATACGCAGTATTTT.

CDR3 loop: CATSREGLAGTSMWFF. The CDR3 bases are TGTGCCACCAGCAGAGAAGGACTAGCGGGGACCTCAATGTGGTTCTTC. The chain couples TRBV15 to TRBJ2-1; 12 positions match TRBD2. The CDR3 has 16 residues. With 0 bases clipped from V and 15 bases from J, the junction kept 12 bases outside the gene matches. Germline V gene lookup returns CDR1 LNHNV and CDR2 YYDKDF (reference sequence).

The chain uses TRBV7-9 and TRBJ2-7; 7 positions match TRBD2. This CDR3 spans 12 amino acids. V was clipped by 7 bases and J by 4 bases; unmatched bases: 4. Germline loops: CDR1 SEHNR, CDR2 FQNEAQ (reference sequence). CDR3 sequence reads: CASTWREYEQYF. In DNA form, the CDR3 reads TGTGCCAGCACTTGGCGGGAGTACGAGCAGTACTTC.

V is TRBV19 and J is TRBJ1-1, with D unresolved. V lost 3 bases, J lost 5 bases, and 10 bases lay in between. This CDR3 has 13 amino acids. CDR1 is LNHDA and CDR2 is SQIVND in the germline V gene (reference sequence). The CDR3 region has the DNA TGTGCCAGTAGTATGGATCGGGAGACTGAAGCTTTCTTT. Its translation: CASSMDRETEAFF. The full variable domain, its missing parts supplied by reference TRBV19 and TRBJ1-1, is DGGITQSPKYLFRKEGQNVTLSCEQNLNHDAMYWYRQDPGQGLRLIYYSQIVNDFQKGDIAEGYSVSREKKESFPLTVTSAQKNPTAFYLCASSMDRETEAFFGQGTRLTVV.

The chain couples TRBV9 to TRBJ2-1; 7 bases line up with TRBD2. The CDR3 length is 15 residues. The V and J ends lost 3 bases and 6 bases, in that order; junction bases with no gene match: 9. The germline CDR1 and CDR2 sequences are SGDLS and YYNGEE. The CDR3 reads CASSAGGTHLNEQFF. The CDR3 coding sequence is TGTGCCAGCAGCGCCGGGGGGACCCACCTCAATGAGCAGTTCTTC.

As DNA, the CDR3 is TGTGCCAGCAGAGTCCCTTACAGAAACACCGGGGAGCTGTTTTTT. Residues: CASRVPYRNTGELFF. This chain joins TRBV27 and TRBJ2-2, with D hard to call. CDR1 MNHEY and CDR2 SMNVEV come from the germline V gene (reference sequence). This CDR3 contains 15 residues. The V gene lost 6 bases and the J gene lost 2 bases, with 13 bases spanning the gap.

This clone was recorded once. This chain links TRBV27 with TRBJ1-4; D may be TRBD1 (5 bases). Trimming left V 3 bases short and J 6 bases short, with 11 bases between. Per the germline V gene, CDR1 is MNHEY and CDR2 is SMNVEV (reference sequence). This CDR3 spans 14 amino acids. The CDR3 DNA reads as TGTGCCAGCAGTTTCTCGGGGACTGATGAAAAACTGTTTTTT. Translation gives CASSFSGTDEKLFF.

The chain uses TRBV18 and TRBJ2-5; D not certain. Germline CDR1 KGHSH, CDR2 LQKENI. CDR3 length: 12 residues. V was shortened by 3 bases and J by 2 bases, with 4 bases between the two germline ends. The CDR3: CASSPPQETQYF. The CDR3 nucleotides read TGTGCCAGCTCACCCCCTCAAGAGACCCAGTACTTC. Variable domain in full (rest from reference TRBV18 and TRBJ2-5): NAGVMQNPRHLVRRRGQEARLRCSPMKGHSHVYWYRQLPEEGLKFMVYLQKENIIDESGMPKERFSAEFPKEGPSILRIQQVVRGDSAAYFCASSPPQETQYFGPGTRLLVL.

The CDR3, as DNA: TGTGCCAGTAGTATAGACCCGGAAGAGACCCAGTACTTC. It encodes CASSIDPEETQYF. The gene calls are TRBV19 and TRBJ2-5, with D unclear. Trimming shortened V by 0 bases and J by 3 bases, and 5 bases separated the two germline ends. CDR3 length: 13 residues. Per germline, CDR1 LNHDA and CDR2 SQIVND (reference sequence).

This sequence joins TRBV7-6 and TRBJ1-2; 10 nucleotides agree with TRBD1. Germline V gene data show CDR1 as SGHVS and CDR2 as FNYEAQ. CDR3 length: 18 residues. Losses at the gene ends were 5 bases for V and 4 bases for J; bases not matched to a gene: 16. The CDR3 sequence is CASSAASGRQGAGYGYTF. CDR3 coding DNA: TGTGCCAGCAGCGCCGCATCGGGGCGACAGGGGGCAGGCTATGGCTACACCTTC.

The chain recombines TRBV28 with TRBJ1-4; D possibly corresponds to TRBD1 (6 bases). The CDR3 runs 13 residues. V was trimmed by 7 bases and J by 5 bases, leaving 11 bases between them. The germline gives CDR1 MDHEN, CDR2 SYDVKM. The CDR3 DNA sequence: TGTGCCAGCAAAACAGGGATGAATGAAAAACTGTTTTTT. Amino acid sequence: CASKTGMNEKLFF. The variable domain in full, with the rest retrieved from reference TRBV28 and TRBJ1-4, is DVKVTQSSRYLVKRTGEKVFLECVQDMDHENMFWYRQDPGLGLRLIYFSYDVKMKEKGDIPEGYSVSREKKERFSLILESASTNQTSMYLCASKTGMNEKLFFGSGTQLSVL.